A single sample is the source of the 22 T cell receptor beta chains below, sequenced in a study of blood T cell repertoires in COVID-19. The repertoire was sequenced with immunoSEQ multiplex PCR; TCRdb's copy has only in-frame clones and lacks some. The table includes under 300,000 clones, around 90% detected once. Sample: peripheral blood. The receptor set was obtained from a young woman with acute or convalescent COVID-19.

This chain connects TRBV7-2 to TRBJ2-3, with TRBD2 matching over 10 bases. The length of the CDR3 is 17 residues. Trimming removed 1 base from V and 4 bases from J; junction bases left unmatched: 8. Germline V gene sequence: CDR1 SGHTA, CDR2 FQGNSA. CDR3 coding DNA: TGTGCCAGCAGCTTAGGACCAGCGGGAGGGTACGCAGATACGCAGTATTTT. Amino acid sequence: CASSLGPAGGYADTQYF.

The chain links TRBV10-3 to TRBJ2-7; TRBD1 aligns across 11 bases. CDR1 and CDR2 from the germline V gene are ENHRY and SYGVKD. The junction had 3 bases not matched to a gene; V was cut back by 6 bases and J by 2 bases. The CDR3 length is 14 residues. The CDR3 DNA sequence: TGTGCCATCAGCTTGGACAGGGGGCCCTACGAGCAGTACTTC. Protein: CAISLDRGPYEQYF.

The chain has TRBV27 and TRBJ2-3; possible D gene TRBD1, 6 bases. The CDR3 runs to 15 residues. Germline CDR1 is MNHEY and CDR2 is SMNVEV (reference sequence). Trimming took 4 bases from V and 1 from J, leaving 12 bases between them. DNA for the CDR3: TGTGCCAGCAGTTCTCCAGGGGACCGCACAGATACGCAGTATTTT. It encodes CASSSPGDRTDTQYF.

The V gene is TRBV19, the J gene TRBJ1-3, with 7 positions matching TRBD1. The length of the CDR3 is 16 residues. CDR1 is LNHDA, CDR2 SQIVND, per germline (reference sequence). V lost 5 bases to trimming and J lost 0 bases; unmatched junction nucleotides: 7. Here the CDR3 DNA reads TGTGCCAGTAGTCCACGGACAGGCTACTCTGGAAACACCATATATTTT. It specifies CASSPRTGYSGNTIYF. The full variable domain, its missing parts supplied by reference TRBV19 and TRBJ1-3, is DGGITQSPKYLFRKEGQNVTLSCEQNLNHDAMYWYRQDPGQGLRLIYYSQIVNDFQKGDIAEGYSVSREKKESFPLTVTSAQKNPTAFYLCASSPRTGYSGNTIYFGEGSWLTVV.

The V call is TRBV19, the J call TRBJ2-7, with D perhaps matching TRBD2 (6 bases). The V gene lost 1 base and the J gene lost 7 bases, with 8 bases spanning the gap. Germline CDR1 is LNHDA and CDR2 is SQIVND (reference sequence). This CDR3 comprises 12 residues. The CDR3 nucleotides are TGTGCCAGTAGTATAGCTGCGGGGGAGCAGTACTTC. It translates to CASSIAAGEQYF.

The chain recombines TRBV12-5 with TRBJ2-3; 11 bases are a match to TRBD2. Trimming cost V 5 bases and J 2 bases; bases outside gene matches: 6. The CDR3 extends over 16 amino acids. In germline, CDR1 is LGHNT, CDR2 FRNRAP. DNA for the CDR3: TGTGCTAGTGGTGTCAATAGCGGGAGGGCCACAGATACGCAGTATTTT. Translation: CASGVNSGRATDTQYF.

J is TRBJ2-1 and V is TRBV7-9, with 10 positions matching TRBD2. CDR1 and CDR2 from the germline V gene are SEHNR and FQNEAQ (reference sequence). The length of the CDR3 is 16 residues. The junction had 11 bases not matched to a gene; V was cut back by 4 bases and J by 8 bases. The DNA for the CDR3 is TGTGCCAGCAGCTCAAACGCGGCTAGCGGGAGCTATGAGCAGTTCTTC. This gives the protein CASSSNAASGSYEQFF.

The genes are TRBV5-1 and TRBJ2-7, with 9 bases identical to TRBD1. The J segment lost 2 bases and the V segment lost 4 bases, leaving 7 bases of the junction unmatched. The CDR3 is 15 amino acids. The germline gives CDR1 SGHRS, CDR2 YFSETQ. CDR3 region: CASSPGTGRTYEQYF. The DNA for the CDR3 is TGCGCCAGCAGCCCGGGGACAGGGAGAACCTACGAGCAGTACTTC.

The rearrangement links TRBV6-2 or TRBV6-3 to TRBJ2-7; 8 bases are a match to TRBD1. The CDR3 covers 15 residues. V was pared by 2 bases and J by 3 bases, with 6 bases of the junction left unmatched. Germline V gene lookup returns CDR1 MNHEY and CDR2 SVGEGT. The CDR3 region is CASSYGDRGYYEQYF. The CDR3, as DNA: TGTGCCAGCAGTTACGGTGACAGGGGCTACTACGAGCAGTACTTC.

This chain links TRBV28 with TRBJ2-1; TRBD1 agrees at 7 bases. V was clipped by 5 bases and J by 7 bases; unmatched bases: 5. Germline V lookup: CDR1 MDHEN, CDR2 SYDVKM. This CDR3 is built from 13 residues. The CDR3 region is CASSRQGMNEQFF. The CDR3 region has the DNA TGTGCCAGCAGTCGACAGGGAATGAATGAGCAGTTCTTC. Combining the CDR3 with reference TRBV28 and TRBJ2-1 gives the whole variable domain DVKVTQSSRYLVKRTGEKVFLECVQDMDHENMFWYRQDPGLGLRLIYFSYDVKMKEKGDIPEGYSVSREKKERFSLILESASTNQTSMYLCASSRQGMNEQFFGPGTRLTVL.

This clone was seen a single time. The chain couples TRBV10-3 to TRBJ1-5; D is uncertain. The germline CDR1 and CDR2 sequences are ENHRY and SYGVKD. V lost 10 bases and J 0 bases, leaving 13 bases between the germline ends. The CDR3 has 14 residues. The CDR3 bases are TGTGCCACCACCGCCGGGGATAGCAATCAGCCCCAGCATTTT. This codes for CATTAGDSNQPQHF.

The chain is built from TRBV9 and TRBJ2-1; weak D call: TRBD2 (6 bases). This CDR3 is built from 16 residues. CDR1 SGDLS and CDR2 YYNGEE come from the germline V gene. V was clipped by 0 bases and J by 4 bases, with 14 bases between them. The CDR3 DNA follows: TGTGCCAGCAGCGTAGGGTCTAGCGAATTTTACAATGAGCAGTTCTTC. Its protein is CASSVGSSEFYNEQFF.

This clone came up a few times. The chain links TRBV4-3 to TRBJ2-1; TRBD1 is a possible D gene (6 bases). V was clipped by 0 bases and J by 7 bases, with 10 bases between them. Germline V CDR1 and CDR2: LGHNA, YSLEER. The CDR3 covers 14 residues. The CDR3 loop reads CASSQDTGWNEQFF. The DNA for the CDR3 is TGCGCCAGCAGCCAAGATACAGGGTGGAATGAGCAGTTCTTC.

The genes are TRBV3-1 (or the pseudogene TRBV3-2) and TRBJ2-7; 8 positions match TRBD2. CDR3 length: 17 residues. Trimming removed 1 base from V and 0 bases from J; junction bases left unmatched: 8. Germline-derived CDR1 and CDR2 are LGHDT and YNNKEL (reference sequence). The DNA for the CDR3 is TGTGCCAGCAGCCAAGCCCTCGCGGGAGGAATCTCCTACGAGCAGTACTTC. As protein: CASSQALAGGISYEQYF.

In nucleotides, the CDR3 is TGTGCCAGCAGTTACTCGAGCAGGGGGTATGGCTACACCTTC. Protein sequence: CASSYSSRGYGYTF. The rearrangement links TRBV6-5 to TRBJ1-2; 7 bases line up with TRBD1. The V segment lost 0 bases and the J segment 5 bases; nucleotides outside the gene matches: 3. Germline V gene sequence: CDR1 MNHEY, CDR2 SVGAGI. CDR3 length: 14 amino acids.

Written as DNA, the CDR3 is TGTGCCAGCAGCTCTCCTGGGGCCAGTCCCTACAATGAGCAGTTCTTC. This gives the protein CASSSPGASPYNEQFF. The rearrangement uses TRBV7-9 and TRBJ2-1, with D perhaps TRBD1 (5 bases). This CDR3 has 16 amino acids. V was pared by 4 bases and J by 2 bases, with 15 bases between. Per the germline V gene, CDR1 is SEHNR and CDR2 is FQNEAQ (reference sequence).

The gene calls are TRBV6-2 or TRBV6-3 and TRBJ2-7, with D uncertain. The CDR3 length is 11 residues. V shed 0 bases and J shed 6 bases, with 3 bases lying between them. From germline, CDR1 is MNHEY and CDR2 SVGEGT. This CDR3 is CASSYSREQYF. CDR3 DNA: TGTGCCAGCAGTTACTCGCGCGAGCAGTACTTC.

The CDR3: CAWRQGAAEAFF. The CDR3, as DNA: TGTGCCTGGAGACAGGGGGCCGCTGAAGCTTTCTTT. V and J are TRBV30 and TRBJ1-1, with 9 bases identical to TRBD1. The CDR3 has 12 amino acids. Germline V gene sequence: CDR1 GTSNPN, CDR2 SVGIG (reference sequence). V was pared by 3 bases and J by 6 bases, with 2 bases of the junction left unmatched.

The V call is TRBV3-1 (or the pseudogene TRBV3-2), the J call TRBJ2-7, with 15 bases identical to TRBD2. The CDR3 is made up of 14 amino acids. The V and J ends lost 5 bases and 7 bases, in that order; junction bases with no gene match: 3. In germline, CDR1 is LGHDT, CDR2 YNNKEL (reference sequence). The CDR3 region is CASSTGTSGGEQYF. CDR3 bases: TGTGCCAGCAGCACCGGGACTAGCGGGGGGGAGCAGTACTTC.

The chain carries TRBV19 and TRBJ1-3; D might be TRBD1 (6 bases). This CDR3 is built from 14 residues. CDR1 and CDR2 from the germline V gene are LNHDA and SQIVND (reference sequence). Between the trimmed V and J ends, which lost 9 bases and 3 bases, there was a span of 15 bases. The CDR3 here is CASLSQGLGNTIYF. Here the CDR3 DNA reads TGTGCCAGCCTGTCTCAGGGGCTTGGAAACACCATATATTTT.

The gene calls are TRBV30 and TRBJ1-4; tentatively, D is TRBD1 (5 bases). V shed 0 bases and J shed 0 bases, with 14 bases lying between them. Per germline, CDR1 GTSNPN and CDR2 SVGIG (reference sequence). The CDR3 consists of 17 residues. The CDR3 DNA reads as TGTGCCTGGAGTGTAGGGGTTTCCCTCGCAACTAATGAAAAACTGTTTTTT. Translated, it gives CAWSVGVSLATNEKLFF.

Points on this clone: The sample carries other DNA sequences with the same CDR3. The chain joins TRBV6-5 to TRBJ2-7, with 12 nucleotides matching TRBD2. Per the germline V gene, CDR1 is MNHEY and CDR2 is SVGAGI. The CDR3 length is 14 residues. The junction had 7 bases not matched to a gene; V was cut back by 6 bases and J by 7 bases. Here the CDR3 DNA reads TGTGCCAGCAGCCTAGCGGGAGGGCCGGGGGAGCAGTACTTC. It specifies CASSLAGGPGEQYF.